This entry concerns a single T cell receptor beta chain. This specimen comes from a study of T cell changes during pregnancy in multiple sclerosis. The repertoire was sequenced with immunoSEQ multiplex PCR; TCRdb's copy has only in-frame clones and lacks some. The sample has tens of thousands of clones, around 89% seen once. V was clipped by 3 bases and J by 0 bases, with 6 bases between them. This CDR3 contains 14 residues. Germline V gene sequence: CDR1 GTSNPN, CDR2 SVGIG (reference sequence). Specimen: CD8+ T cells from peripheral blood mononuclear cells, collected after pregnancy. This clonotype was sampled from a female donor in good health, enrolled as a control in a pregnancy study. The J gene is TRBJ2-6, the V gene TRBV30, with D possibly TRBD2 on 5 matching bases. The CDR3 loop reads CAWSGGSGANVLTF. DNA for the CDR3: TGTGCCTGGAGCGGAGGCTCTGGGGCCAACGTCCTGACTTTC.